These 5 T cell receptor beta chains were sequenced from one sample in a study of spatial heterogeneity in lung cancer. Points from the study as a whole: Within tumors, counts of expanded alpha and beta TCRs tracked tumor mutation counts.

The time point here: sample taken at primary tumor resection. MiXCR, applied by TCRdb to the 5' RACE reads, yields one record per CDR3 protein. The sample carries 13,000 or so distinct CDR3 sequences, 3% to 4% recorded once. What these receptors recognize is not known. Here the sequenced sample was lung tumor tissue, taken at surgery. These receptors were obtained from a male donor with early-stage non-small cell lung cancer.

This clonotype was seen many times. This chain uses TRBV7-3 with TRBJ2-3; D gene uncertain. Germline V gene data show CDR1 as SGHTA and CDR2 as FQGTGA. The V end was cut by 2 bases, the J end by 2 bases, with 11 bases between. CDR3 length: 15 residues. The CDR3 DNA sequence: TGTGCCAGCAGCTTACGGGCCCGGATCACAGATACGCAGTATTTT. Its translation is CASSLRARITDTQYF.

This clonotype was recorded many times. This chain links TRBV12-5 with TRBJ1-2, with 7 bases lining up with TRBD1. The germline gives CDR1 LGHNT, CDR2 FRNRAP. Trimming at V came to 6 bases and at J to 7 bases, leaving 17 bases not matched to a gene. CDR3 length: 16 residues. The CDR3 region has the DNA TGTGCTAGTGGCCTCCAGGGGACAGCCCTCAGGCCTGGCTACACCTTC. This gives the protein CASGLQGTALRPGYTF.

This clonotype has a count of ten or more. The chain uses TRBV14 and TRBJ2-1; 8 nucleotides agree with TRBD1. The CDR3 is 12 residues long. Germline V gene sequence: CDR1 SGHDN, CDR2 FVKESK. V gave up 4 bases and J gave up 13 bases; unmatched junction bases: 6. Written as DNA, the CDR3 is TGTGCCAGCAGCCCCGGACAGGGACCACAGTTCTTC. Amino acid sequence: CASSPGQGPQFF. The full variable domain, in which reference TRBV14 and TRBJ2-1 provide the parts outside the CDR3, is EAGVTQFPSHSVIEKGQTVTLRCDPISGHDNLYWYRRVMGKEIKFLLHFVKESKQDESGMPNNRFLAERTGGTYSTLKVQPAELEDSGVYFCASSPGQGPQFFGPGTRLTVL.

This clonotype was detected ten times or more. The chain links TRBV27 to TRBJ2-7, with TRBD1 identical over 10 bases. J lost 7 bases, V lost 6 bases, and 12 bases had no gene match. CDR3 size: 15 residues. CDR1 is MNHEY, CDR2 SMNVEV, per germline (reference sequence). As DNA, the CDR3 is TGTGCCAGCAGGTCCCCGGGACAGGGGACGGGTGAGCAGTACTTC. Encoded protein: CASRSPGQGTGEQYF.

This clonotype appeared many times. The genes are TRBV27 and TRBJ1-1, with TRBD1 identical over 7 bases. V was pared by 8 bases and J by 4 bases, with 10 bases of the junction left unmatched. Germline lookup yields CDR1 MNHEY and CDR2 SMNVEV (reference sequence). The CDR3 has 14 residues. The CDR3 here is CASLRTGRSTEAFF. The CDR3 DNA follows: TGTGCCAGCCTTAGGACAGGACGGAGCACTGAAGCTTTCTTT.